Each of the 13 T cell receptor beta chains below was sequenced from the same sample in a study of human T cells and chemical hapten exposure. Time point defined: patch test 1, 2 weeks after DPC sensitization. Treatment defined: therapeutic diphenylcyclopropenone sensitization with weekly scalp DPC. Each CDR3 protein is one row after TCRdb ran MiXCR on the RACE reads. The sample shows around 340,000 distinct CDR3 sequences, roughly 6.9% of them seen only once. The sample was whole blood, taken in connection with sensitization to the hapten diphenylcyclopropenone (DPC). The receptors stem from a woman between 18 and 30 years old with alopecia areata. Some clones in this sample may be carry-over from other donors' samples.

This clonotype was seen more than once but under ten times. This sequence joins TRBV20-1 and TRBJ1-6; D unclear. Trimming pared 1 base from V and 0 bases from J, leaving 13 bases between. Germline V gene lookup returns CDR1 DFQATT and CDR2 SNEGSKA (reference sequence). This CDR3 is 17 amino acids long. Here the CDR3 reads CSARVLGGGSYNSPLHF. In DNA, the CDR3 is TGCAGTGCTAGAGTCTTAGGCGGAGGCTCCTATAATTCACCCCTCCACTTT.

The J gene is TRBJ2-5, the V gene TRBV14; D is ambiguous. The V and J ends lost 2 bases and 5 bases respectively, with 12 bases between them. CDR1 and CDR2 from the germline V gene are SGHDN and FVKESK. There are 14 residues in the CDR3. Here the CDR3 reads CASSQYSWTETQYF. The CDR3 nucleotides are TGTGCCAGCAGCCAATACAGTTGGACGGAGACCCAGTACTTC.

CDR3 in amino acids: CASSLLTGSGDIQYF. CDR3 DNA sequence: TGTGCCAGCAGTCTTCTGACGGGATCCGGAGACATTCAGTACTTC. The rearrangement uses TRBV2 and TRBJ2-4; possibly TRBD2 for D (5 bases). Looked up from germline, CDR1 is SNHLY and CDR2 is FYNNEI. This CDR3 spans 15 amino acids. Trimming took 5 bases from V and 8 from J, leaving 19 bases between them.

V gene TRBV15 combines with J gene TRBJ2-2; D ambiguous. V gave up 0 bases and J gave up 6 bases, with 5 bases separating them. Germline CDR1 reads LNHNV; CDR2 reads YYDKDF (reference sequence). The CDR3 totals 13 residues. CDR3: CATSREWPGELFF. CDR3 DNA sequence: TGTGCCACCAGCAGAGAATGGCCCGGGGAGCTGTTTTTT. Full variable domain (outside the CDR3, taken from reference TRBV15 and TRBJ2-2): DAMVIQNPRYQVTQFGKPVTLSCSQTLNHNVMYWYQQKSSQAPKLLFHYYDKDFNNEADTPDNFQSRRPNTSFCFLDIRSPGLGDTAMYLCATSREWPGELFFGEGSRLTVL.

This clonotype was recorded at least ten times. The chain employs TRBV29-1 and TRBJ2-1; tentative D call: TRBD2 (5 bases). The CDR3 has 12 residues. The V end was cut by 7 bases, the J end by 10 bases, with 17 bases between. Looked up from germline, CDR1 is SQVTM and CDR2 is ANQGSEA. In DNA, the CDR3 is TGCAGCGCTCGGTGGACTCCCCCGGAGCAGTTCTTC. It codes for CSARWTPPEQFF.

V usage is TRBV5-4 and J usage is TRBJ2-3; 10 positions match TRBD2. V lost 5 bases to trimming and J lost 1 base; unmatched junction nucleotides: 7. The CDR3 sequence is 16 residues long. Germline lookup yields CDR1 SGHNT and CDR2 YYREEE (reference sequence). The CDR3 loop is CASRESSGGRTDTQYF. CDR3 in DNA: TGTGCCAGCAGGGAGAGTAGCGGGGGGCGCACAGATACGCAGTATTTT.

The table lists this clonotype with many counts. V and J are TRBV11-1 and TRBJ1-1; no definite D call. CDR3 length: 14 amino acids. The V end lost 1 base, the J end lost 1 base, and 7 bases lay between the germline ends. Looked up from germline, CDR1 is SGHAT and CDR2 is FQDESV (reference sequence). CDR3 in amino acids: CASSLDAWNTEAFF. The CDR3 nucleotides are TGTGCCAGCAGCTTAGACGCATGGAACACTGAAGCTTTCTTT.

This chain connects TRBV10-3 to TRBJ1-2, with D possibly TRBD1 on 5 matching bases. V lost 5 bases, J lost 8 bases, and 15 bases lay in between. CDR1 is ENHRY and CDR2 is SYGVKD in the germline V gene. The CDR3 consists of 13 residues. This chain's CDR3 is CAISLDRRLGYTF. In nucleotides, the CDR3 is TGTGCCATCAGTCTAGACAGACGTCTAGGCTACACCTTC.

This clonotype was picked up a small number of times. The chain employs TRBV20-1 and TRBJ2-3; no firm D call. CDR3 size: 11 residues. The V gene's germline CDR1 is DFQATT and CDR2 SNEGSKA (reference sequence). V dropped 3 bases and J dropped 4 bases, with 5 bases sitting between them. The CDR3 DNA follows: TGCAGTGCTAGTTATGCAGATACGCAGTATTTT. Protein product: CSASYADTQYF.

This clonotype was recorded many times. The chain links TRBV7-6 to TRBJ2-1; D gene uncertain. The CDR3 loop spans 15 amino acids. The V and J ends lost 5 bases and 2 bases respectively, with 13 bases between them. The germline V gene encodes CDR1 SGHVS and CDR2 FNYEAQ. This CDR3 is CASSPRTATYNEQFF. The CDR3, as DNA: TGTGCCAGCAGCCCTAGGACGGCAACCTACAATGAGCAGTTCTTC.

In its sample, this clonotype was seen a few times. The chain links TRBV9 to TRBJ2-7; the match to TRBD1 covers 7 bases. The length of the CDR3 is 14 residues. CDR1 and CDR2 from the germline V gene are SGDLS and YYNGEE. V dropped 2 bases and J dropped 2; count of bases not matched to a gene: 4. The CDR3 DNA sequence: TGTGCCAGCAGCGTTAGACAGGGACCCTACGAGCAGTACTTC. Amino acid sequence: CASSVRQGPYEQYF.

The chain links TRBV4-3 to TRBJ2-7, with TRBD1 identical over 9 bases. With V trimmed by 4 bases and J by 5 bases, 6 bases remained unmatched. Germline V gene data show CDR1 as LGHNA and CDR2 as YSLEER. The CDR3 runs to 14 residues. Written as DNA, the CDR3 is TGCGCCAGCAGCCCGGGGACAGGGCTGAACGAGCAGTACTTC. It yields the protein CASSPGTGLNEQYF.

This chain links TRBV5-6 with TRBJ1-1, with a weak D call TRBD1 (6 bases). V lost 0 bases and J lost 3, with 12 bases in between. Germline loops: CDR1 SGHDT, CDR2 YYEEEE. CDR3 size: 15 residues. Here the CDR3 reads CASSLGWQGYTEAFF. CDR3 nucleotides: TGTGCCAGCAGCTTGGGATGGCAGGGGTACACTGAAGCTTTCTTT.